This T cell receptor (beta chain) was obtained from a study of blood T cell repertoires in COVID-19. The V gene's germline CDR1 is GTSNPN and CDR2 SVGIG (reference sequence). The CDR3 length is 16 residues. V trimming: 1 base; J trimming: 9 bases; junction bases outside the gene matches: 9. In the authors' methods: Scientists estimated how many nucleated cells there were by amplifying reference gene primers. Method: immunoSEQ multiplex PCR; TCRdb's copy keeps in-frame clones and lacks some. V and J calls and clone size are copied from that table; D and trimming were computed from the DNA. Of around 52,000 clones listed, approximately 82% are singletons.

This sequence joins TRBV30 and TRBJ1-6; TRBD1 agrees at 10 bases. Sequencing was done on a sample of peripheral blood. The TCR comes from an elderly woman with acute or convalescent COVID-19. Here the CDR3 DNA reads TGTGCCTGGAGTGCTGATTCCGGGACAGGGGTTTCACCCCTCCACTTT. This gives the protein CAWSADSGTGVSPLHF.